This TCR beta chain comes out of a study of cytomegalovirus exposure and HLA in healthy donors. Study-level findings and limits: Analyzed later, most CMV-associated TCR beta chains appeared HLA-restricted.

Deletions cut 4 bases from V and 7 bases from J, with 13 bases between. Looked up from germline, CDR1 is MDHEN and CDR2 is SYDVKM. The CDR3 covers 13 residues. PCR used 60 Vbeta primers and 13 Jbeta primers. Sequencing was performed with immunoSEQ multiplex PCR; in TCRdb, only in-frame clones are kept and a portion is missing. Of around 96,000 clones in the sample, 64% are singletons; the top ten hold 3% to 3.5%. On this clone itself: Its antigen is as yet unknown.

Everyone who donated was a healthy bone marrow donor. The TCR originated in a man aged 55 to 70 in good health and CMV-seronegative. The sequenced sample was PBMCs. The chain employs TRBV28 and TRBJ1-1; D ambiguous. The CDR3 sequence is CASSSPTRYEAFF. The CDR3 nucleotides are TGTGCCAGCAGTTCCCCGACACGGTATGAAGCTTTCTTT.